This T cell receptor beta chain derives from a study of T cells in Graves' hyperthyroidism and ophthalmopathy. Study-wide points: From stable hyperthyroidism, ophthalmopathy was set apart by a 13 V-J model. Ophthalmopathy got predicted by the model a median about six months before its onset.

Trimming removed 4 bases from V and 4 bases from J, with 9 bases in between. In germline, CDR1 is MNHEY, CDR2 SMNVEV (reference sequence). This CDR3 region has 13 residues. Researchers amplified the TCR beta CDR3 regions from RNA transcripts. An initial round of RT-PCR targeting the TCR CDR3 relied on the HTBI primer set. TCRdb called the multiplex PCR reads again in MiXCR, with one record for every CDR3 protein. This sample has some 550,000 distinct CDR3 sequences; 15% to 20% occur once, and the top ten carry around 3.5%. In this sample, this clonotype turned up many times. Its matching antigen is unknown.

Sequencing used blood. The receptor comes from a woman in her 40s with Graves' ophthalmopathy. V usage is TRBV27 and J usage is TRBJ2-3; D not resolved. The CDR3 bases are TGTGCCAGCAGTTATTCGGCCGCAGATACGCAGTATTTT. Encoded protein: CASSYSAADTQYF.